This is a list of T cell receptor beta chains from one sample in a study of blood T cell repertoires in COVID-19. The table came from immunoSEQ multiplex PCR; TCRdb's copy has only in-frame clones and leaves some out. The repertoire consists of some 190,000 clones, with approximately 90% occurring once and the leading ten covering under 5%. Sequenced sample: peripheral blood. These receptors were taken from a human donor in a cohort sampled during active COVID-19. Both conserved end residues are part of each CDR3. The size entry is marked missing in some rows and otherwise reads once, few, many or a size class.

>TRBJ2-1|TRBV2|.
CASSATGSPRLAGDPPYNEQFF
>TRBJ2-1|TRBV7-2|.
CASSLSSTSAWGKNEQFF
>TRBJ2-7|TRBV6-2/TRBV6-3|.
CASSRSMSSYEQYF
>TRBJ2-7|TRBV7-9|few
CASSPSWTGNYEQYF
>TRBJ1-2|TRBV12-5|.
CASGLRDSDGYTF
>TRBJ2-2|TRBV27|.
CASRSIQGAAGELFF
>TRBJ2-1|TRBV7-9|once
CASSLGLANEQFF
>TRBJ2-5|TRBV20-1|.
CSANRETQYF
>TRBJ1-2|TRBV19|.
CASSIMVTDYGYTF
>TRBJ2-1|TRBV5-3|.
CAIPDRNYNEQFF
>TRBJ2-6|TRBV7-2|.
CASSSGQAQWGANVLTF
>TRBJ2-1|TRBV11-3|.
CASSLGVAGGNEQFF
>TRBJ2-1|TRBV15|once
CATSRDVTSGGASMNEQFF
>TRBJ2-3|TRBV30|once
CAWNSGGAGTQYF
>TRBJ1-1|TRBV18|few
CASSPWEGRAEAFF
>TRBJ2-5|TRBV27|.
CASKKAPGQQETQYF
>TRBJ2-7|TRBV10-1|.
CASTLAGGPPYEQYF
>TRBJ2-7|TRBV18|.
CASSPGRASYEQYF
>TRBJ2-3|TRBV15|.
CATSRALVQSTDTQYF